This T cell receptor (beta chain) originates from a study of Ad26.COV2.S vaccination and SARS-CoV-2 variants. General study findings and limits: Substantial breadth was reported for post-vaccination spike-specific CD8+ and CD4+ T cells.

The CDR3 extends over 15 amino acids. In this sample, this clone turned up once. Its antigen remains unknown. Measured with immunoSEQ multiplex PCR; TCRdb has only the in-frame clones, and not every one. This sample has approximately 90,000 clones, with approximately 81% found just once. This clonotype originated in a human donor who had recovered from COVID-19. Sequences were derived from peripheral blood, sampled after recovery from COVID-19. This chain links TRBV21-1 with TRBJ2-7; TRBD1 reflects the table's D call only, with no check against the DNA. TRBV21-1 is tagged as a pseudogene. The CDR3 sequence: CASSSRDRGLGEQYF. The CDR3 nucleotides read TGTGCCAGCAGCTCCCGGGACAGGGGGCTCGGGGAGCAGTACTTC.